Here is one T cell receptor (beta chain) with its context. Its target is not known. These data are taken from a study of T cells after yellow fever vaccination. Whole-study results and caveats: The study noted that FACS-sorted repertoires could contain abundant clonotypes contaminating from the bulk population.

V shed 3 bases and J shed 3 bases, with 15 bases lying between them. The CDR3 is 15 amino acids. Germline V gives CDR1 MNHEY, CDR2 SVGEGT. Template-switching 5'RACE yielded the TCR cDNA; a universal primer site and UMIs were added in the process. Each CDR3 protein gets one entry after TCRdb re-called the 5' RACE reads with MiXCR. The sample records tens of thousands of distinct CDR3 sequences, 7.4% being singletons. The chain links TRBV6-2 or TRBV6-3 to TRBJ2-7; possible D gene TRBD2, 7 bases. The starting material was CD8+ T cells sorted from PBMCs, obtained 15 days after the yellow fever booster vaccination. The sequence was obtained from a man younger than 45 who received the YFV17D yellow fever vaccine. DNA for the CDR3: TGTGCCAGCAGTTATCGAGGGGGGGCCGTCTACGAGCAGTACTTC. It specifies CASSYRGGAVYEQYF.